The 27 T cell receptor beta chains presented below share a single source sample, sequenced in a study of control samples from healthy donors and cancer patients. TCRdb keeps only in-frame clones here, not all; method: immunoSEQ multiplex PCR. The data hold roughly 40,000 clones, with approximately 90% observed a single time. Sequencing used blood. The receptors come from a woman aged 50 to 60 in good health.

This clone was counted a few times. This rearrangement joins TRBV18 to TRBJ2-2; D is ambiguous. In germline, CDR1 is KGHSH, CDR2 LQKENI. The CDR3 totals 14 residues. V was clipped by 2 bases and J by 3 bases, with 7 bases between them. The CDR3 nucleotides read TGTGCCAGCTCACCATACAAGGACACCGGGGAGCTGTTTTTT. It encodes CASSPYKDTGELFF.

This sequence joins TRBV27 and TRBJ1-6, with D tentatively TRBD1 (5 bases). The germline V gene has CDR1 MNHEY and CDR2 SMNVEV (reference sequence). The ends were cut back, 8 bases at V and 0 bases at J, with 14 bases in the middle. There are 16 residues in the CDR3. CDR3 sequence: CASAPGPSSYNSPLHF. Written as DNA, the CDR3 is TGTGCCAGCGCCCCGGGGCCCAGCTCCTATAATTCACCCCTCCACTTT.

The count of this clone is one. The chain links TRBV5-1 to TRBJ1-2; D uncertain. Looked up from germline, CDR1 is SGHRS and CDR2 is YFSETQ. The CDR3 totals 12 residues. V was pared by 0 bases and J by 3 bases, with 3 bases between. The CDR3 DNA follows: TGCGCCAGCAGCTTGGCAGACTATGGCTACACCTTC. This codes for CASSLADYGYTF.

This chain uses TRBV2 with TRBJ2-1, with TRBD1 matching 9 bases. With V trimmed by 4 bases and J by 8 bases, 9 bases remained unmatched. From germline, CDR1 is SNHLY and CDR2 FYNNEI. This CDR3 spans 15 amino acids. The CDR3 coding sequence is TGTGCCAGCAGTGTATCCGGGACAGGGTTCGATGAGCAGTTCTTC. It codes for CASSVSGTGFDEQFF.

V is TRBV7-9 and J is TRBJ1-3, with TRBD1 identical over 7 bases. The V gene end was trimmed by 2 bases and the J gene end by 2 bases; junction bases not matched to a gene: 0. The CDR3 is 14 amino acids. The germline V gene encodes CDR1 SEHNR and CDR2 FQNEAQ (reference sequence). The chain's CDR3 is CASSLQGAGNTIYF. CDR3 sequence (DNA): TGTGCCAGCAGCTTACAGGGGGCTGGAAACACCATATATTTT.

This clone was found once. The rearrangement joins TRBV6-6 to TRBJ1-1; D is unresolved. This CDR3 has 14 amino acids. V dropped 8 bases and J dropped 3 bases, with 16 bases sitting between them. Germline V lookup: CDR1 MNHNY, CDR2 SVGAGI (reference sequence). Here the CDR3 DNA reads TGTGCCAGCCGAATCTCGGGCGTAGACACTGAAGCTTTCTTT. Protein: CASRISGVDTEAFF.

This rearrangement joins TRBV9 to TRBJ2-6; unclear D gene. V was shortened by 3 bases and J by 0 bases, with 4 bases between the two germline ends. The CDR3 length is 14 residues. Per the germline V gene, CDR1 is SGDLS and CDR2 is YYNGEE. The CDR3 DNA sequence: TGTGCCAGCAGCGGAAACTCTGGGGCCAACGTCCTGACTTTC. It codes for CASSGNSGANVLTF.

The rearrangement uses TRBV11-3 and TRBJ2-2; 8 nucleotides align to TRBD2. The CDR3 extends over 18 amino acids. The V segment lost 1 base and the J segment 0 bases; nucleotides outside the gene matches: 7. CDR1 and CDR2 (germline): SGHNT, YENEEA. CDR3 sequence: CASSLGRGAFANTGELFF. The CDR3 DNA reads TGTGCCAGCAGCTTAGGGCGGGGGGCCTTCGCGAACACCGGGGAGCTGTTTTTT.

The chain is built from TRBV2 and TRBJ1-6; D remains ambiguous. This CDR3 has 15 amino acids. V was cut by 2 bases and J by 9 bases, with 14 bases left in between. Per germline, CDR1 SNHLY and CDR2 FYNNEI. CDR3 bases: TGTGCCAGCAGTGAATACAGCAAAAGTAGTTCACCCCTCCACTTT. Protein: CASSEYSKSSSPLHF.

The V and J genes are TRBV30 and TRBJ1-2, with D perhaps TRBD1 (6 bases). Germline lookup yields CDR1 GTSNPN and CDR2 SVGIG (reference sequence). Trimming removed 3 bases from V and 8 bases from J, with 22 bases in between. There are 15 residues in the CDR3. CDR3 sequence (DNA): TGTGCCTGGAGGCGAGGGGGGGGCGGATTTACCGGCTACACCTTC. It translates to CAWRRGGGGFTGYTF.

CDR3 sequence: CAISGQGSSNSPLHF. In DNA form, the CDR3 reads TGTGCCATCAGTGGACAGGGATCGAGCAATTCACCCCTCCACTTT. This chain uses TRBV10-3 with TRBJ1-6; 7 bases line up with TRBD1. This CDR3 has 15 amino acids. V lost 4 bases to trimming and J lost 7 bases; unmatched junction nucleotides: 7. CDR1 and CDR2 (germline): ENHRY, SYGVKD.

This chain joins TRBV10-3 and TRBJ1-5, with D perhaps TRBD1 (5 bases). Per the germline V gene, CDR1 is ENHRY and CDR2 is SYGVKD. The CDR3 loop spans 14 amino acids. The germline V and J ends were trimmed by 6 bases and 4 bases, with 13 bases remaining between them. CDR3 loop: CAISMDQGNQPQHF. In DNA form, the CDR3 reads TGTGCCATCAGCATGGATCAGGGTAATCAGCCCCAGCATTTT.

The genes are TRBV9 and TRBJ2-2; 12 bases fit TRBD1. CDR1 is SGDLS, CDR2 YYNGEE, per germline. The CDR3 consists of 16 residues. Trimming took 4 bases from V and 7 from J; bases not matched to a gene: 8. This chain's CDR3 is CASSPSGTGGFGELFF. CDR3 nucleotide sequence: TGTGCCAGCAGCCCTTCCGGGACAGGGGGCTTCGGGGAGCTGTTTTTT. The variable domain in full, completed from reference TRBV9 and TRBJ2-2, reads DSGVTQTPKHLITATGQRVTLRCSPRSGDLSVYWYQQSLDQGLQFLIQYYNGEERAKGNILERFSAQQFPDLHSELNLSSLELGDSALYFCASSPSGTGGFGELFFGEGSRLTVL.

The chain recombines TRBV11-2 with TRBJ2-7; D is ambiguous. The germline gives CDR1 SGHAT, CDR2 FQNNGV. V was shortened by 2 bases and J by 5 bases, with 10 bases between the two germline ends. The CDR3 spans 13 residues. CDR3 sequence reads: CASSLRVDHEQYF. In DNA form, the CDR3 reads TGTGCCAGCAGCTTAAGGGTGGATCACGAGCAGTACTTC.

This rearrangement joins TRBV19 to TRBJ1-3; D unclear. Germline V gene data show CDR1 as LNHDA and CDR2 as SQIVND (reference sequence). The V and J ends lost 1 base and 2 bases respectively, with 18 bases between them. The CDR3 loop spans 18 amino acids. As DNA, the CDR3 is TGTGCCAGTAGTATAGCCTCAACTGCGACCGGGGCTGGAAACACCATATATTTT. Protein sequence: CASSIASTATGAGNTIYF.

The chain couples TRBV6-5 to TRBJ2-7, with 9 bases fitting TRBD1. V shed 6 bases, J shed 2 bases, and the junction held 8 bases outside the gene matches. This CDR3 region has 15 residues. Germline CDR1 is MNHEY and CDR2 is SVGAGI. CDR3 in amino acids: CASSPPGTGTYEQYF. Here the CDR3 DNA reads TGTGCCAGCAGCCCCCCCGGGACAGGGACCTACGAGCAGTACTTC.

This chain joins TRBV10-3 and TRBJ1-2, with TRBD1 as a possible D gene (5 bases). The V end was cut by 7 bases, the J end by 8 bases, with 26 bases between. Germline V gene sequence: CDR1 ENHRY, CDR2 SYGVKD. The CDR3 runs to 16 residues. CDR3 residues: CAINGVGTGLVGGYTF. CDR3 nucleotide sequence: TGTGCCATCAACGGGGTAGGGACGGGGTTGGTTGGAGGCTACACCTTC.

The gene calls are TRBV6-6 and TRBJ2-4; TRBD2 agrees at 9 bases. Germline V lookup: CDR1 MNHNY, CDR2 SVGAGI (reference sequence). After removal of 5 bases from V and 7 bases from J, the junction contained 9 bases not matched to a gene. The CDR3 runs 15 residues. The CDR3 region has the DNA TGTGCCAGCAGTGGGGCGGGGGGGCCTTCGAACATTCAGTACTTC. This encodes CASSGAGGPSNIQYF.

V usage is TRBV6-5 and J usage is TRBJ1-4; tentative D call: TRBD1 (6 bases). Germline V gene lookup returns CDR1 MNHEY and CDR2 SVGAGI. Trimming removed 6 bases at V and 10 bases at J, with 15 bases between. This CDR3 spans 13 amino acids. As DNA, the CDR3 is TGTGCCAGCAGCTACGAGGGGGGGGGAAAACTGTTTTTT. Protein sequence: CASSYEGGGKLFF.

For this clone: Different DNA sequences within this sample yield the same CDR3. This chain joins TRBV7-2 and TRBJ1-6, with 7 bases that match TRBD1. The trim removed 3 bases at V and 10 bases at J, leaving 12 bases unmatched. The CDR3 covers 16 residues. Per germline, CDR1 SGHTA and CDR2 FQGNSA. In DNA form, the CDR3 reads TGTGCCAGCAGCTTTTCCGGGGGGAGGGGGCGGTCACCCCTCCACTTT. Translating gives CASSFSGGRGRSPLHF.

The chain carries TRBV5-4 and TRBJ2-7, with D uncertain. V lost 3 bases to trimming and J lost 10 bases, with 14 bases between them. The germline gives CDR1 SGHNT, CDR2 YYREEE (reference sequence). This CDR3 spans 12 amino acids. The CDR3 DNA follows: TGTGCCAGCAGCTCTCCGGCCGGGCAACAGTACTTC. Its translation is CASSSPAGQQYF. The variable domain in full, completed from reference TRBV5-4 and TRBJ2-7, reads ETGVTQSPTHLIKTRGQQVTLRCSSQSGHNTVSWYQQALGQGPQFIFQYYREEENGRGNFPPRFSGLQFPNYSSELNVNALELDDSALYLCASSSPAGQQYFGPGTRLTVT.

This clone was observed once. The V and J genes are TRBV3-1 (or the pseudogene TRBV3-2) and TRBJ1-5; TRBD1 matches 8 bases. Unmatched junction bases numbered 4, after V lost 1 base and J lost 2 bases. CDR1 LGHDT and CDR2 YNNKEL come from the germline V gene (reference sequence). The CDR3 totals 16 residues. The chain's CDR3 is CASSQGVTGGNQPQHF. DNA for the CDR3: TGTGCCAGCAGCCAAGGTGTGACAGGGGGCAATCAGCCCCAGCATTTT.

The J gene is TRBJ2-1, the V gene TRBV24-1; 9 bases map to TRBD1. The CDR3 runs to 16 residues. J lost 4 bases, V lost 4 bases, and 7 bases had no gene match. Germline CDR1 and CDR2: KGHDR and SFDVKD. For the CDR3, the DNA is TGTGCCACCAGTGAAACTGGACAGGGGATGTACAATGAGCAGTTCTTC. Translating gives CATSETGQGMYNEQFF.

V and J are TRBV11-2 and TRBJ2-5, with D possibly TRBD2 on 5 matching bases. Germline V gene lookup returns CDR1 SGHAT and CDR2 FQNNGV. Trimming shortened V by 5 bases and J by 5 bases, and 12 bases separated the two germline ends. The CDR3 has 13 residues. CDR3 in DNA: TGTGCCAGCAGCCGCCTCGGGATGGAGACCCAGTACTTC. Translating it yields CASSRLGMETQYF. Variable domain in full (rest from reference TRBV11-2 and TRBJ2-5): EAGVAQSPRYKIIEKRQSVAFWCNPISGHATLYWYQQILGQGPKLLIQFQNNGVVDDSQLPKDRFSAERLKGVDSTLKIQPAKLEDSAVYLCASSRLGMETQYFGPGTRLLVL.

Only a few counts were recorded for this clone. This sequence joins TRBV27 and TRBJ1-6, with 8 bases aligning to TRBD1. CDR3 length: 17 residues. CDR1 and CDR2 (germline): MNHEY, SMNVEV (reference sequence). V lost 6 bases, J lost 0 bases, and 7 bases stayed unmatched. The CDR3 DNA sequence: TGTGCCAGCAGCTGGGACAGGCCTAGCTCCTATAATTCACCCCTCCACTTT. This translates into CASSWDRPSSYNSPLHF.

The rearrangement links TRBV9 to TRBJ2-2; TRBD1 is a possible D gene (5 bases). Germline CDR1 is SGDLS and CDR2 is YYNGEE. This CDR3 has 15 amino acids. Trimming removed 4 bases at V and 4 bases at J, with 14 bases between. The chain's CDR3 is CASSTTTESTGELFF. CDR3 nucleotide sequence: TGTGCCAGCAGCACCACGACAGAATCCACCGGGGAGCTGTTTTTT.

This chain uses TRBV20-1 with TRBJ2-7; 10 positions agree with TRBD2. The V segment lost 6 bases and the J segment 2 bases; nucleotides outside the gene matches: 7. In germline, CDR1 is DFQATT, CDR2 SNEGSKA (reference sequence). The CDR3 length is 14 residues. Here the CDR3 DNA reads TGCAGTGCAAGTTGGAGCGGGGGGGCCTACGAGCAGTACTTC. It specifies CSASWSGGAYEQYF.